The clone carrying this T cell receptor beta chain was detected a few times. Its antigen is not identified. The data originate from a study of beta chain features in type 1 diabetes. Study findings and constraints: Individuals with type 1 diabetes displayed fewer insertions and more deletions at VDJ junctions. Researchers caution that PCR might favor shorter templates, equally among patients and controls. When Type 1 diabetes patients were examined, their TCRB CDR3s proved moderately but significantly shorter in all four CD4+ subsets.

Naive, central memory, regulatory and stem cell-like memory cells within the CD4+ compartment were sorted using CD45RO/CCR7/CD25/CD127/CD95/CD27. Germline CDR1 and CDR2: MGHRA and YSYEKL. CDR3 length: 15 amino acids. V dropped 0 bases and J dropped 8; count of bases not matched to a gene: 9. As every portion of the isolated RNA was reverse transcribed, the sequencing read expressed TCRB transcripts. The table came from immunoSEQ multiplex PCR; TCRdb's copy has only in-frame clones and leaves some out. The repertoire holds 20,000 to 25,000 clones, with 68% as singletons. The chain employs TRBV4-1 and TRBJ1-2, with 7 bases fitting TRBD1. This TCR was sampled from a woman aged 40 to 50 with type 1 diabetes. The sequenced material came from stem cell memory CD4+ T cells from blood. Here the CDR3 reads CASSQDQGTVRGYTF. The DNA of the CDR3 is TGCGCCAGCAGCCAAGATCAAGGGACAGTGAGGGGCTACACCTTC.